This is a list of T cell receptor beta chains from one sample in a study of T cell responses to AZD1222 COVID-19 vaccine. TCRdb keeps only in-frame clones here, not all; method: immunoSEQ multiplex PCR. This sample has tens of thousands of clones, with nearly 90% found just once. Sequenced material: peripheral blood, taken on day 0 of AZD1222 vaccination. These receptors all come from an adult in good health. CDR3s include the opening cysteine and the closing phenylalanine or tryptophan. D genes are given only for firm matches.

>TRBV27|NA|TRBJ1-2
CASRDRNYGYTF
>TRBV7-9|NA|TRBJ1-1
CASSFKRIEAFF
>TRBV5-1|NA|TRBJ2-7
CASSSGQEGDEQYF
>TRBV15|NA|TRBJ2-7
CATSRDGGRGGSFYEQYF
>TRBV9|NA|TRBJ2-2
CASSVGPSVTGELFF
>TRBV27|TRBD2|TRBJ2-5
CASSLVWTSFGKTQYF
>TRBV29-1|TRBD2|TRBJ2-1
CSGRAAGGIFLVNEQFF
>TRBV6-2/TRBV6-3|NA|TRBJ1-1
CASSYSPGIRTAFF
>TRBV6-5|NA|TRBJ1-1
CASLLTGLNTEAFF
>TRBV9|NA|TRBJ2-2
CASSVGGETVNTGELFF
>TRBV7-6|NA|TRBJ2-1
CASSSPFTRYNQQFF
>TRBV11-2|NA|TRBJ2-7
CASSPRGWEQYF
>TRBV6-2/TRBV6-3|NA|TRBJ1-1
CASSLGTEAFF